Listed below are T cell receptor beta chains from one sample, sequenced in a study of blood T cell repertoires in COVID-19. Only in-frame clones appear in the TCRdb table, and some are missing; sequencing was by immunoSEQ multiplex PCR. The sample lists 500,000 or so clones, about 90% occurring once. The sequencing input was PBMCs or T cells enriched from blood (not recorded which). The origin of the receptors is a woman in her late teens or twenties who had recovered from COVID-19. CDR3s include the opening cysteine and the closing phenylalanine or tryptophan. Fields, in order: clone size, D gene, V gene, J gene, CDR3 protein, CDR3 DNA. D genes are given only for firm matches. The size of a clone is reported for some rows only, either as once, few or many, or as a class for expanded clones.

clone size: few; D gene: .; V gene: TRBV4-2; J gene: TRBJ1-2; CDR3 protein: CASSQSAGTTNYGYTF; CDR3 DNA: TGTGCCAGCAGCCAAAGCGCGGGCACGACTAACTATGGCTACACCTTC
clone size: once; D gene: TRBD1; V gene: TRBV6-5; J gene: TRBJ2-7; CDR3 protein: CASEGTGGIEQYF; CDR3 DNA: TGTGCCAGCGAGGGGACAGGGGGTATCGAGCAGTACTTC
clone size: .; D gene: .; V gene: TRBV25-1; J gene: TRBJ2-3; CDR3 protein: CASWALNTDTQYF; CDR3 DNA: TGTGCCAGCTGGGCTCTCAACACAGATACGCAGTATTTT
clone size: .; D gene: .; V gene: TRBV2; J gene: TRBJ1-1; CDR3 protein: CASSPHRSADTEAFF; CDR3 DNA: TGTGCCAGCAGTCCTCACAGGTCCGCCGACACTGAAGCTTTCTTT
clone size: .; D gene: .; V gene: TRBV5-6; J gene: TRBJ1-6; CDR3 protein: CASSSWRDSPLHF; CDR3 DNA: TGTGCCAGCAGCTCATGGAGGGATTCACCCCTCCACTTT
clone size: .; D gene: .; V gene: TRBV3-1/TRBV3-2; J gene: TRBJ1-2; CDR3 protein: CASRGASDYGYTF; CDR3 DNA: TGTGCCTCGCGGGGGGCTTCGGACTATGGCTACACCTTC
clone size: .; D gene: .; V gene: TRBV27; J gene: TRBJ1-3; CDR3 protein: CASSRGTIYF; CDR3 DNA: TGTGCCAGCAGTCGGGGTACCATATATTTT
clone size: .; D gene: .; V gene: TRBV12-2; J gene: TRBJ2-6; CDR3 protein: CASRLPGQGVSGANVLTF; CDR3 DNA: TGTGCAAGTCGCTTGCCGGGACAGGGTGTCTCTGGGGCCAACGTCCTGACTTTC
clone size: .; D gene: TRBD1; V gene: TRBV5-1; J gene: TRBJ1-3; CDR3 protein: CASSPGTGQGNTIYF; CDR3 DNA: TGCGCCAGCAGCCCGGGGACAGGGCAGGGAAACACCATATATTTT
clone size: .; D gene: TRBD2; V gene: TRBV30; J gene: TRBJ2-3; CDR3 protein: CAWSVKRGTDTQYF; CDR3 DNA: TGTGCCTGGAGTGTTAAGCGGGGGACAGATACGCAGTATTTT
clone size: .; D gene: TRBD2; V gene: TRBV3-1/TRBV3-2; J gene: TRBJ2-3; CDR3 protein: CASSRGTSGGNTQYF; CDR3 DNA: TGTGCCAGCAGCCGGGGGACTAGCGGGGGAAATACGCAGTATTTT
clone size: few; D gene: .; V gene: TRBV3-1/TRBV3-2; J gene: TRBJ1-1; CDR3 protein: CASSPQTQMNTEAFF; CDR3 DNA: TGTGCCAGCAGCCCGCAGACACAGATGAACACTGAAGCTTTCTTT
clone size: .; D gene: TRBD2; V gene: TRBV5-4; J gene: TRBJ2-7; CDR3 protein: CASSLEGPGGEQYF; CDR3 DNA: TGTGCCAGCAGCTTGGAGGGGCCGGGGGGCGAGCAGTACTTC
clone size: once; D gene: .; V gene: TRBV7-2; J gene: TRBJ1-1; CDR3 protein: CASRIPYTEAFF; CDR3 DNA: TGTGCCAGCAGAATCCCCTACACTGAAGCTTTCTTT
clone size: .; D gene: .; V gene: TRBV3-1/TRBV3-2; J gene: TRBJ1-3; CDR3 protein: CASSQPAGRDLRGTGNTIYF; CDR3 DNA: TGTGCCAGCAGCCAACCGGCGGGGCGAGATCTAAGAGGAACTGGAAACACCATATATTTT
clone size: .; D gene: .; V gene: TRBV30; J gene: TRBJ1-6; CDR3 protein: CAWSLQESNSPLHF; CDR3 DNA: TGTGCCTGGAGTCTACAGGAGAGTAATTCACCCCTCCACTTT
clone size: .; D gene: TRBD1; V gene: TRBV10-3; J gene: TRBJ1-2; CDR3 protein: CAIRIDRGSLGGYTF; CDR3 DNA: TGTGCCATCAGAATCGACAGGGGGTCTTTGGGCGGCTACACCTTC
clone size: .; D gene: .; V gene: TRBV9; J gene: TRBJ1-6; CDR3 protein: CASSVEARAPLHF; CDR3 DNA: TGTGCCAGCAGCGTAGAGGCCCGGGCACCCCTCCACTTT
clone size: once; D gene: TRBD1; V gene: TRBV28; J gene: TRBJ1-1; CDR3 protein: CASRTPGQILENTEAFF; CDR3 DNA: TGTGCCAGCAGAACGCCGGGACAGATTTTAGAGAACACTGAAGCTTTCTTT
clone size: .; D gene: TRBD1; V gene: TRBV7-9; J gene: TRBJ1-1; CDR3 protein: CASSESGTVKTEAFF; CDR3 DNA: TGTGCCAGCAGCGAATCCGGGACAGTCAAGACTGAAGCTTTCTTT
clone size: .; D gene: .; V gene: TRBV5-6; J gene: TRBJ2-3; CDR3 protein: CASSLRGGRTDTQYF; CDR3 DNA: TGTGCCAGCAGCTTGAGGGGGGGCCGTACAGATACGCAGTATTTT
clone size: .; D gene: .; V gene: TRBV19; J gene: TRBJ1-5; CDR3 protein: CASSIVSGGNQPQHF; CDR3 DNA: TGTGCCAGTAGTATAGTATCGGGAGGCAATCAGCCCCAGCATTTT